One T cell receptor beta chain is described in this entry. Its antigen is unknown. No quality values exist for individual bases; no much larger clone is one base distant. V is cut by 1 base and J by 7 bases, and the space between the germline ends is 14 bases. Taken from the germline V gene, the CDR1 and CDR2 loops are MGHRA and YSYEKL. From cysteine to phenylalanine, the CDR3 is 14 amino acids long. The entry retains the CDR3 DNA only, 42 bases that are in frame from base 1. The data derive from a study of cytomegalovirus exposure and HLA in healthy donors (dated by TCRdb to about 2017). In terms of the full investigation: In an earlier analysis of several hundred of the donors, around 300 Gb of sequence data and some 120 million unique TCR beta sequences from about 180 million T cells were reported. An early release that covered about 640 HLA-typed donors contained approximately 300 gigabases of sequencing data and tens of millions of unique TCR sequences. Among the approximately 400 genotyped donors, around 81% belonged to the genetic ancestry cluster associated with self-reported Caucasian donors. The study aimed to test whether cataloging public T cell receptors could reveal signatures of past pathogen exposure. The T cell repertoires of under 750 subjects were profiled by immunosequencing and related to cytomegalovirus serostatus. A separate validation cohort of about 110 different subjects was used in addition to the approximately 640-subject first cohort. High-throughput TCR immunosequencing, statistical association of individual TCRs with disease status, and machine learning were combined to predict cytomegalovirus infection status. To study patterns of TCR occurrence, a later analysis re-analyzed previously published TCR beta repertoires from several hundred donors and added high-resolution HLA genotyping. The later analysis used no new phenotypic data to find candidate immune exposures, relying instead on TCR beta sequences and their occurrence across donors. An earlier analysis of approximately 640 of the donors applied high-throughput TCR beta sequencing to assess whether each TCR beta V gene segment acted as functional or pseudogenic. Donor age, sex, ethnicity and CMV serostatus were compiled together with the repertoire data. A later genetic analysis used genome-wide SNP genotypes for about three fifths of the 666 donors, treating that subset as a discovery cohort. Every repertoire in the discovery cohort had been generated on one and the same sequencing platform. HLA typing included class I and class II loci at four-digit resolution. Typing coverage differed by locus: A, B, C, DRB1 and DQB1 were typed in roughly 629-630 donors, DQA1 in 500 to 550, DPA1 in 600 to 610, and DPB1 in approximately 450. Roughly 5 DR-DQ haplotypes were handled as single units for association and clustering, since linkage in the cohort was strong. On average, roughly 250,000 unique TCR beta nucleotide sequences were sequenced per donor among some 430 genotyped donors of the cohort, with approximately 18% of those sequences being non-productive. Overall study outcomes, separate from this receptor: Several of the top co-occurrence clusters appeared to be linked to parvovirus B19, influenza, CMV and Epstein-Barr virus, according to a later analysis. In vitro tests confirmed that a few of the cytomegalovirus-associated TCR beta chains recognize cytomegalovirus antigens. Linkage disequilibrium might explain the correlated functional status among segregating V segments, but an unknown experimental factor could not be ruled out. Across donors, most TCR sequences were observed very rarely, whereas some public TCRs were present in many individuals. In a later analysis, HLA-associated TCR beta chains showed more clonal expansion and lower generation probabilities than non-associated chains that were equally common. HLA typing was unavailable for some donors at each locus, so association tests used only the typed subset. This cohort had only TCR beta chains sequenced, and the lack of alpha or paired-chain data limited which features could be detected. The sequencing pipeline was judged likely to have produced a cluster of highly shared sequence variants as a technical artifact. A total of roughly 160 TCR beta chains were listed by the study as associated with cytomegalovirus. Cytomegalovirus status was reported to be diagnosed by the classifier with high specificity and sensitivity in both the original and validation cohorts. The 87-base-pair reads could not distinguish some IMGT-functional V segments, including TRBV6-2 and TRBV6-3, so those segments were excluded. The authors suggested that the approach could potentially be generalized to other disease states and immunological phenotypes. Strong co-occurrence of HLA alleles, especially DR and DQ, made assigning TCR associations to individual alleles difficult. According to a later genetic analysis, donors in an Asian-associated ancestry cluster had fewer N-insertions in productive TCRs than the approximately 630-donor mean. In a later analysis, 15,000 to 20,000 TCR beta sequences were associated with specific HLA alleles at a false discovery rate of 0.05. A further reported finding was that TCR beta sequences accurately predicted the HLA-A and HLA-B alleles for most subjects in the first cohort. For the cohort, immune exposure information was limited to CMV serostatus. Most CMV-associated TCR beta chains appeared to be HLA-restricted in a later analysis, and the HLA associations seemed to be driven largely by CMV exposure. Broadly in line with IMGT annotations, most TCR beta V segments showed up in productive rearrangements about 87% or about 30% of the time in an earlier analysis of several hundred of the donors. Because counts were too low, around 17 rarely observed V segments, including chromosome 9 orphons, were left out of the earlier analysis of some 640 of the donors. Sequencing depth was assumed to be roughly uniform across donors in the presence/absence analyses, though that assumption may not hold. V-gene and J-gene trimming of TCR beta chains was associated with a missense DCLRE1C variant in a later genetic analysis, and the association was replicated in an independent cohort. A later analysis found that TCR association rates varied across HLA loci, with DRB1 alleles showing the most associated TCRs and HLA-C alleles the fewest.

In total, 630 or so healthy bone marrow donors made up the cohort. At the time of sampling, all cohort members were nominally healthy, though unrecorded immune exposures were likely present. The donor tested CMV seronegative, placing the donor among the 350 or so seronegative members of the cohort. A peripheral blood sample was provided by each donor, and peripheral blood mononuclear cells were used for TCR beta sequencing. The Qiagen DNeasy Blood Extraction Kit was used to extract genomic DNA from the blood cell samples. Library method: the immunoSEQ multiplex PCR assay. For the multiplex PCR, a mixture combining 60 forward primers for TCR Vbeta segments and 13 reverse primers for TCR Jbeta segments was used. The CDR3 region of rearranged TCR beta genes was amplified from genomic DNA by a multiplex PCR assay. The amplified TCR beta libraries were sequenced on the Illumina HiSeq System as 87-base-pair reads. In the authors' own workflow: A later analysis counted approximately 74 million unique TCR beta chains across the 650 to 700 repertoires, and 9 million to 14 million of these chains were shared by at least two donors. A nearest-neighbor algorithm error-corrected the raw reads and collapsed the reads into unique sequences, merging closely related sequences to remove PCR and sequencing errors. V, D and J gene segments were assigned by aligning CDR3 sequences to IMGT reference sequences. For a sequence to be retained, a match of at least six nucleotides was required to both a V gene segment and a J gene segment. Rearrangements were classified as productive when the CDR3 lacked stop codons and remained in frame with V and J, and all other rearrangements were classified as non-productive. Following IMGT convention, CDR3 was defined as the stretch from the second conserved V-encoded cysteine to the conserved J-encoded phenylalanine. Sequences without an unambiguous match to a single V gene segment were excluded from the earlier analysis of about 600 of the donors. An earlier analysis of a few hundred of the donors classified V segments as functional when productive rearrangements were above 56.7% and as segregating when the standard deviation between donors was above 5%. To diagnose cytomegalovirus status from the catalog of TCR beta chain sequences, a statistical classification framework was built. In a later analysis, V and J genes were assigned by comparing TCR nucleotide sequences against IMGT/GENE-DB human TR gene sequences. A later analysis assigned CDR3 sequences and most-parsimonious VDJ recombination scenarios with the TCRdist pipeline. In a later analysis, each TCR beta chain was defined by its CDR3 amino acid sequence together with its V-gene family, and reads lacking a unique V-gene family were excluded. To address suspected cross-contamination and a sequencing artifact, a later analysis removed around 590 highly shared, low-generation-probability nucleotide sequences. For each public chain, a later analysis derived a clonal expansion index from normalized ranks of inferred template counts within each repertoire. A later analysis computed generation probabilities with a VDJ recombination model fitted to out-of-frame rearrangements, and checked the results against IGoR. A later analysis scored TCR-TCR, TCR-HLA and TCR-CMV co-occurrence with hypergeometric tests, applying a repertoire-size bias correction to TCR pairs. False discovery rates were estimated in a later analysis by permuting HLA or CMV assignments 20 times. A later analysis grouped co-occurring TCRs with DBSCAN, adding TCRdist sequence similarity when clustering within HLA-allele-positive subsets. Co-occurrence clustering excluded repertoires with fewer than 30,000 or more than 120,000 public chains, plus five with anomalous nucleotide sharing. Held by TCRdb, this immuneACCESS table contains in-frame sequences only and omits some clones. Under half of the omission traces to an unresolved V gene where checked; the cause of the rest is unknown. That table gives V, J and clone size, and the DNA gave D and trimming. Recorded for this sample are approximately 120,000 clones; around 77% of them occurred a single time. Jointly, the top ten make up 1% to 1.5% of the sample.

The receptor's source is a man aged 50 to 60 in good health and CMV-seronegative. Sample: PBMCs. The V and J genes are TRBV4-1 and TRBJ2-7; confidence is insufficient to name the D gene. The CDR3 reads as follows: CASSQVTFHREQYF. The bases are TGCGCCAGCAGCCAAGTAACGTTCCATCGGGAGCAGTACTTC.